This T cell receptor (beta chain) was observed in a study of blood T cell repertoires in COVID-19. Study-wide context: T cells, B-cell-depleted T cells, or PBMCs provided the cDNA or gDNA that served as material.

The CDR3 extends over 16 amino acids. Germline values: CDR1 LNHDA, CDR2 SQIVND (reference sequence). Trimming cost V 3 bases and J 4 bases, with 18 bases left between them. Data came from immunoSEQ multiplex PCR; TCRdb stores just in-frame clones and leaves some out. The sample has 150,000 to 180,000 clones; around 85% are singletons. The chain couples TRBV19 to TRBJ1-1, with D uncertain. Source material: peripheral blood. This receptor was taken from a man aged 55-75 years with COVID-19, enrolled during active disease. The CDR3: CASSITPRGGGTEAFF. The CDR3 coding sequence is TGTGCCAGTAGTATTACCCCCCGTGGTGGAGGCACTGAAGCTTTCTTT.